This T cell receptor (beta chain) was recorded in a study of memory CD4+ T cells and cytomegalovirus serostatus. Study in general: Of the healthy Belgian adults, 9 or 10 were CMV seropositive and about 24 seronegative. Study-wide results and caveats: Each of approximately 61 CMV-associated TCRbeta sequences occurred in one to five individuals.

With regard to this clone: As yet, its antigen is unknown.

Trimming pared 4 bases from V and 4 bases from J, leaving 15 bases between. This CDR3 region has 15 residues. CDR1 is SGHKS, CDR2 YYEKEE, per germline (reference sequence). The sort gate was single viable CD3+CD4+CD8-CD45RO+ cells for memory CD4+ T cells. Serostatus was set by detecting CMV pp150, pp28, p38, p52 IgG. Clones were sequenced by immunoSEQ multiplex PCR, and TCRdb holds only the in-frame ones, with some missing. Of tens of thousands of clones detected, 82% appear once; the ten largest clones hold around 0.43%. Sequencing input: memory CD4+ T cells from blood. The origin of this receptor is an adult in good health and CMV-seronegative. The rearrangement joins TRBV5-5 to TRBJ1-5; TRBD1 is a possible D gene (5 bases). CDR3 in amino acids: CASSPLGGGNQPQHF. CDR3 nucleotides: TGTGCCAGCAGCCCGTTGGGGGGTGGGAATCAGCCCCAGCATTTT.